This T cell receptor beta chain is from a study of memory CD4+ T cells and cytomegalovirus serostatus. Single viable CD3+CD4+CD8-CD45RO+ cells were sorted as the memory CD4+ T cells. Data came from immunoSEQ multiplex PCR; TCRdb stores just in-frame clones and leaves some out. The sample includes some 73,000 clones, 78% of them seen just once. Germline V lookup: CDR1 MRHNA, CDR2 SNTAGT. The CDR3 sequence is 14 residues long. Trimming cost V 0 bases and J 8 bases; bases outside gene matches: 5. Source material: memory CD4+ T cells from blood. This clonotype was sampled from an adult in good health and CMV-seropositive. The chain carries TRBV6-4 and TRBJ2-3, with TRBD2 matching 7 bases. CDR3 coding DNA: TGTGCCAGCAGTGACTCGGGGGGGTTCGGTACGCAGTATTTT. Its protein product is CASSDSGGFGTQYF.